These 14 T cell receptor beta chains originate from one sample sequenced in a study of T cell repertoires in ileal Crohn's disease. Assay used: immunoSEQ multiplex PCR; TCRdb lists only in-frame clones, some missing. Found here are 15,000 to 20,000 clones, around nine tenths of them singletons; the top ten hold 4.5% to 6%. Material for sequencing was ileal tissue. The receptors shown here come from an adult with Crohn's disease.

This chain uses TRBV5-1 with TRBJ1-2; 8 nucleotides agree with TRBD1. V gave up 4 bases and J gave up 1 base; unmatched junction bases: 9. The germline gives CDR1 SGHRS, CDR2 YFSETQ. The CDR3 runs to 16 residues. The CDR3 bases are TGCGCCAGCAGCCTAACGACAGGGGTAAATAACTATGGCTACACCTTC. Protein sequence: CASSLTTGVNNYGYTF.

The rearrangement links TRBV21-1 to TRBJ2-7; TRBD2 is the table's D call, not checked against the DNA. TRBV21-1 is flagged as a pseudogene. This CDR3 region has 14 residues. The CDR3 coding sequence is TGTGCCAGCAGCAAAGAAGGGAAGGACTTCGGGCAGTACTTC. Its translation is CASSKEGKDFGQYF.

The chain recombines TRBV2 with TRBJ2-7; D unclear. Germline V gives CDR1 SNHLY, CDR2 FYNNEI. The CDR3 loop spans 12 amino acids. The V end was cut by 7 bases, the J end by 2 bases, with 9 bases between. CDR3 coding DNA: TGTGCCAGCACTATGGGCCCCTACGAGCAGTACTTC. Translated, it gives CASTMGPYEQYF.

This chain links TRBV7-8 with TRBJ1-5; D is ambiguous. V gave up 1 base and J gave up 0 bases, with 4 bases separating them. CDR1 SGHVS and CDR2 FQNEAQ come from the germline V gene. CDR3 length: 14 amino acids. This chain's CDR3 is CASSLGASNQPQHF. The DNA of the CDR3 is TGTGCCAGCAGCTTAGGGGCTAGCAATCAGCCCCAGCATTTT.

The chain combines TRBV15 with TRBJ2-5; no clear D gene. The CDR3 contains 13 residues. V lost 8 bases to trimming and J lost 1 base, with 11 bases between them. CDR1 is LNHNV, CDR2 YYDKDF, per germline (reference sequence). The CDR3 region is CATGRVSQETQYF. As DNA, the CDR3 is TGTGCCACCGGCCGGGTCAGCCAAGAGACCCAGTACTTC.

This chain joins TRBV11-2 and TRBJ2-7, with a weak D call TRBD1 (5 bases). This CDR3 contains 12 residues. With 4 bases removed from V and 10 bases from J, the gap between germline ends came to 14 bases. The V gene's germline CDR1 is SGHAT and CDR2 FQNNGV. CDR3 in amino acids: CASSYEGASQYF. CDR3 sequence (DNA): TGTGCCAGCAGCTACGAAGGGGCGTCACAGTACTTC.

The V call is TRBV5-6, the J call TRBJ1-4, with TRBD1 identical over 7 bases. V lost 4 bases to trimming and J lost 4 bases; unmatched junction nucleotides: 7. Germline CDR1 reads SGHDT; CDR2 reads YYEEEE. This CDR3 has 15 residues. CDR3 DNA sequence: TGTGCCAGCAGCCCACTGGGACAGAATAATGAAAAACTGTTTTTT. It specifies CASSPLGQNNEKLFF.

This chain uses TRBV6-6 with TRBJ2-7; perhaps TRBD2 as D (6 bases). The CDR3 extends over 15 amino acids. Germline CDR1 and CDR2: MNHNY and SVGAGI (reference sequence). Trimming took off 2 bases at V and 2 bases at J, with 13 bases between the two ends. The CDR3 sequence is CASSYKGLPAYEQYF. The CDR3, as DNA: TGTGCCAGCAGTTACAAGGGACTGCCTGCCTACGAGCAGTACTTC.

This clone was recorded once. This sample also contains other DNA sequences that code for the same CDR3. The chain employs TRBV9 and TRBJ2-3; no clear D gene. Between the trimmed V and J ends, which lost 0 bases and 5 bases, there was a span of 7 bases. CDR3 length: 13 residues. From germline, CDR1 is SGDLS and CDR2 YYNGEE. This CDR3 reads CASSVVSGDTQYF. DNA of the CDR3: TGTGCCAGCAGCGTAGTTTCCGGAGATACGCAGTATTTT.

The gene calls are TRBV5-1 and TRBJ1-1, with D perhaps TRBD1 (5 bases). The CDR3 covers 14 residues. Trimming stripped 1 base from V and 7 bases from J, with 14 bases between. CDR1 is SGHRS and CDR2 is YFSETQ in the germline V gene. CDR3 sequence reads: CASSLSGVKNEAFF. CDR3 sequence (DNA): TGCGCCAGCAGCTTGTCGGGGGTGAAAAATGAAGCTTTCTTT.

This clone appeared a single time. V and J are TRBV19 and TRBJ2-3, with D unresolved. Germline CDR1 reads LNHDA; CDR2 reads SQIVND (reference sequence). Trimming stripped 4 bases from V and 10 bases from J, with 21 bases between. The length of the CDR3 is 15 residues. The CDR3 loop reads CASSNGFNQVSAQYF. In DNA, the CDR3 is TGTGCCAGTAGTAATGGGTTTAATCAGGTTTCGGCGCAGTATTTT.

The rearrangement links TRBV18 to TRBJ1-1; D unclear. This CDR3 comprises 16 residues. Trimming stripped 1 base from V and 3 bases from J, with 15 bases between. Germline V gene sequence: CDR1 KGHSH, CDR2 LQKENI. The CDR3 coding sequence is TGTGCCAGCTCACCACTTCGAACGAGCGGGGACACTGAAGCTTTCTTT. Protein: CASSPLRTSGDTEAFF.

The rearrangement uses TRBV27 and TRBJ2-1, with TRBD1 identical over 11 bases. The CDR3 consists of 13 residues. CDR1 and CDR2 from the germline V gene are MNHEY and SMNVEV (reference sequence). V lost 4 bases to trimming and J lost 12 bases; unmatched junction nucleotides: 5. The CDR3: CASSWTGGVGQFF. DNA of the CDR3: TGTGCCAGCAGTTGGACAGGGGGCGTGGGGCAGTTCTTC.

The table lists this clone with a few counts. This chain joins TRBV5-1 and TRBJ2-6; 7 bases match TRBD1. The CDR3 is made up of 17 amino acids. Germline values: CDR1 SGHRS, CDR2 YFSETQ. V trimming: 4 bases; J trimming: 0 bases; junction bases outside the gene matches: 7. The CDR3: CASSLRQGVSGANVLTF. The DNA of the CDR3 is TGCGCCAGCAGCCTCCGACAGGGCGTCTCTGGGGCCAACGTCCTGACTTTC.